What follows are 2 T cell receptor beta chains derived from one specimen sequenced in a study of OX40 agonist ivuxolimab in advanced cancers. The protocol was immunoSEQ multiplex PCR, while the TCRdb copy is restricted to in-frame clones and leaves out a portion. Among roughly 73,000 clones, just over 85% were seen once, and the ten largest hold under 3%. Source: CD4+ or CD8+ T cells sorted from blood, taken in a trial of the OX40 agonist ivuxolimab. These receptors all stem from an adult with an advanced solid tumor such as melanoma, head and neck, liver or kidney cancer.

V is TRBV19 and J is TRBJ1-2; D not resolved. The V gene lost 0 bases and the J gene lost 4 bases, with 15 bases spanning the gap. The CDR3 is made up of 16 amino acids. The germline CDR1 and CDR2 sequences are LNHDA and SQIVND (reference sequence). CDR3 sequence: CASSIDGAEEGYGYTF. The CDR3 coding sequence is TGTGCCAGTAGTATAGATGGAGCAGAAGAGGGCTATGGCTACACCTTC.

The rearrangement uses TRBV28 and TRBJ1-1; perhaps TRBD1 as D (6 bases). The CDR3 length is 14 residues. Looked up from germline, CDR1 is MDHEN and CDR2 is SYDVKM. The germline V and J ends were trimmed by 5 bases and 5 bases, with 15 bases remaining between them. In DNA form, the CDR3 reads TGTGCCAGCAGTCAAACAGGGCCCGTGACTGAAGCTTTCTTT. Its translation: CASSQTGPVTEAFF.